The sequence of this TCR beta chain was determined in a study of blood T cell repertoires in COVID-19. Study details: Whether acute or convalescent, the COVID-19 samples came from the United States, Italy and Spain.

Per the study methods: Nucleated cell number was recorded as an estimate derived from reference gene primer amplification. Measured with immunoSEQ multiplex PCR; TCRdb has only the in-frame clones, and not every one. From that table come the V and J calls and clone size; the DNA was used to work out D and trimming. In the table there are approximately 170,000 clones, about 86% of which are singletons. CDR1 and CDR2 from the germline V gene are SGDLS and YYNGEE. V was trimmed by 4 bases and J by 7 bases, leaving 11 bases between them. The CDR3 is made up of 12 amino acids. The J gene is TRBJ1-1, the V gene TRBV9; no reliable D call. The clonotype comes from a woman over 75 with acute or convalescent COVID-19. Sequencing used peripheral blood. CDR3 bases: TGTGCCAGCAGCCCCCGTCTCGGTGAAGCTTTCTTT. Translated, it gives CASSPRLGEAFF. Based on the CDR3 plus reference TRBV9 and TRBJ1-1, the full variable domain is DSGVTQTPKHLITATGQRVTLRCSPRSGDLSVYWYQQSLDQGLQFLIQYYNGEERAKGNILERFSAQQFPDLHSELNLSSLELGDSALYFCASSPRLGEAFFGQGTRLTVV.